This T cell receptor (beta chain) was observed in a study of blood T cell repertoires in COVID-19. Turning to the study itself: Donors in the United States, Italy and Spain gave samples during acute or convalescent COVID-19.

Source study methods: Reference gene primer amplification in the assay estimated nucleated cell counts. Clones were sequenced by immunoSEQ multiplex PCR, and TCRdb holds only the in-frame ones, with some missing. That table furnishes V, J and clone size, whereas the DNA furnished D and trimming. This sample has 250,000 to 350,000 clones, with approximately 89% found just once. The CDR3 extends over 15 amino acids. V was shortened by 7 bases and J by 4 bases, with 18 bases between the two germline ends. The V gene's germline CDR1 is SGHRS and CDR2 YFSETQ. The sample consisted of peripheral blood. The source of this sequence is a woman in her 30s with COVID-19, enrolled during active disease. The chain is built from TRBV5-1 and TRBJ2-1, with D tentatively TRBD1 (6 bases). The CDR3 sequence: CASSGIQGPYNEQFF. The CDR3 bases are TGCGCCAGCTCGGGGATACAGGGACCATACAATGAGCAGTTCTTC.